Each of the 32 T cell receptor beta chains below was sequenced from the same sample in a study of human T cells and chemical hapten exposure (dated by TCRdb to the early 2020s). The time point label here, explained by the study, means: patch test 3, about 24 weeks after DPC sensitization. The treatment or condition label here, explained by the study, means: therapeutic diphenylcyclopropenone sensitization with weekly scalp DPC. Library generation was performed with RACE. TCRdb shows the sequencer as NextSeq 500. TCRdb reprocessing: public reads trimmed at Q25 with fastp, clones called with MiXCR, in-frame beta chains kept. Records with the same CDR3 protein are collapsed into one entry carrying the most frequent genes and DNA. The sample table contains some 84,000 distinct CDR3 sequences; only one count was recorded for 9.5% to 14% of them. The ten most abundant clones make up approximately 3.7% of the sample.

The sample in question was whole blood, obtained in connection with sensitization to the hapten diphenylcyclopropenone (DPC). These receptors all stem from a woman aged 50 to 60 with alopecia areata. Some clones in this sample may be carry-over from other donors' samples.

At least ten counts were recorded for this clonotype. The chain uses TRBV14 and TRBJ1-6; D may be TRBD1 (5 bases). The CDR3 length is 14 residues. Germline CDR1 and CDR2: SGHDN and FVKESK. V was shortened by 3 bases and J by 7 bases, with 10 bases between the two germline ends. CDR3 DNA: TGTGCCAGCAGCCACAGGGCGAGAAATTCACCCCTCCACTTT. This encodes CASSHRARNSPLHF.

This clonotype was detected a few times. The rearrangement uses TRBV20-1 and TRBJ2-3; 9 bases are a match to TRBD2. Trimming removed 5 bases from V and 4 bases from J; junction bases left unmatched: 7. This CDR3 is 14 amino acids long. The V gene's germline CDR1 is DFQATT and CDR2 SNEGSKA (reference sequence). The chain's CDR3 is CSAGGGRASDTQYF. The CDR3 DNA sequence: TGCAGTGCTGGGGGCGGGAGGGCGTCAGATACGCAGTATTTT.

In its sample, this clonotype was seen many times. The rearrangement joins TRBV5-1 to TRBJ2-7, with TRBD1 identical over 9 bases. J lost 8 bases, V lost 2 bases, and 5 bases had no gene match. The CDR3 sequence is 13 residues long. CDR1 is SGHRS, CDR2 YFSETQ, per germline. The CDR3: CASSFGTGYKQYF. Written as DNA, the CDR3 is TGCGCCAGCAGCTTCGGGACAGGGTACAAGCAGTACTTC.

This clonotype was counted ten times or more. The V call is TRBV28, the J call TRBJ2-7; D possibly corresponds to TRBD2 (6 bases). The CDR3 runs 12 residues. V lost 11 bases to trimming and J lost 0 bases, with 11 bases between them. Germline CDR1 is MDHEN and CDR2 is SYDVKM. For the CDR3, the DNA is TGTGCCTCTGCGGGGTTCTCCTACGAGCAGTACTTC. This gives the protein CASAGFSYEQYF.

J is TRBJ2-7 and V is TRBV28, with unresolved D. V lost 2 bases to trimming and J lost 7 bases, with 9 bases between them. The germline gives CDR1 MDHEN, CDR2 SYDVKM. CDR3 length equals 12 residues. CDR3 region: CASSLVRREQYF. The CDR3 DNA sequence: TGTGCCAGCAGTTTAGTCCGTCGGGAGCAGTACTTC.

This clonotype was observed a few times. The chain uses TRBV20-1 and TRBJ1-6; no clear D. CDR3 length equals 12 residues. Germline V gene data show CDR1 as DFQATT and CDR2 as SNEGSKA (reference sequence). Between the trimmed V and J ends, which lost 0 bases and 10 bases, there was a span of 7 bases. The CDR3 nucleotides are TGCAGTGCTAGAGATCCCCCCTCACCCCTCCACTTT. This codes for CSARDPPSPLHF.

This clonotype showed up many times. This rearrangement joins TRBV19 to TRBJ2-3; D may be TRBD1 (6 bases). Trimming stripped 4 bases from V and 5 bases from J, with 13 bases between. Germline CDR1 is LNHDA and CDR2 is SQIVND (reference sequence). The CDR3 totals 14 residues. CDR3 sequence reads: CASSNRVMGDTQYF. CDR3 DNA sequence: TGTGCCAGTAGTAACAGGGTAATGGGAGATACGCAGTATTTT. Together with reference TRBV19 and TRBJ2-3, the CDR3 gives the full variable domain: DGGITQSPKYLFRKEGQNVTLSCEQNLNHDAMYWYRQDPGQGLRLIYYSQIVNDFQKGDIAEGYSVSREKKESFPLTVTSAQKNPTAFYLCASSNRVMGDTQYFGPGTRLTVL.

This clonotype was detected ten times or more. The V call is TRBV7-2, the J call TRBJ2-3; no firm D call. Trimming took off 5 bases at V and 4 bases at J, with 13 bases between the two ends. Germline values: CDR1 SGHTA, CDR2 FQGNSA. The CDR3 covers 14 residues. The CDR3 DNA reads TGTGCCAGCAGCACCTCAGGCGGAGCAGATACGCAGTATTTT. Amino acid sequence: CASSTSGGADTQYF.

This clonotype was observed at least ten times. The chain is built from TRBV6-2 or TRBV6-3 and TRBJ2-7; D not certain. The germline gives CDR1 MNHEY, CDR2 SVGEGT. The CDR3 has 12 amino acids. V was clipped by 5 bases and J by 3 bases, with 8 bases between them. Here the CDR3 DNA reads TGTGCCAGCAGTCAGAACAACTACGAGCAGTACTTC. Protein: CASSQNNYEQYF.

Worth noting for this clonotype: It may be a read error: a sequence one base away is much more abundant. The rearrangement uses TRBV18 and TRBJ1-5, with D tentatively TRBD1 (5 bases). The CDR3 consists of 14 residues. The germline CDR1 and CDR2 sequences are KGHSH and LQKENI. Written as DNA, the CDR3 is TGTGCCAGCTCCCCCAGACCACAGGATCAGCCCCGGCATTTT. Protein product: CASSPRPQDQPRHF.

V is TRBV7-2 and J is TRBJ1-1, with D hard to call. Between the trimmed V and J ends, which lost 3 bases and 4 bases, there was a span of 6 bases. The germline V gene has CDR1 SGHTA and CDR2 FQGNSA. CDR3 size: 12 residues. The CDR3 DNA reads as TGTGCCAGCAGCTTTTCCCTCACTGAAGCTTTCTTT. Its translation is CASSFSLTEAFF.

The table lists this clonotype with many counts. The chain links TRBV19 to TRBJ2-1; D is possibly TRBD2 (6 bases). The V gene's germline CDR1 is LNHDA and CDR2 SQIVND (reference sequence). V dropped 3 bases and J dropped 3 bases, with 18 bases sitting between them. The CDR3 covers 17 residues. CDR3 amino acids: CASSMGVGSGLYNEQFF. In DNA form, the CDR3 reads TGTGCCAGTAGTATGGGGGTGGGTAGCGGACTCTACAATGAGCAGTTCTTC. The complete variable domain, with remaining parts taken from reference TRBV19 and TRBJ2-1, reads DGGITQSPKYLFRKEGQNVTLSCEQNLNHDAMYWYRQDPGQGLRLIYYSQIVNDFQKGDIAEGYSVSREKKESFPLTVTSAQKNPTAFYLCASSMGVGSGLYNEQFFGPGTRLTVL.

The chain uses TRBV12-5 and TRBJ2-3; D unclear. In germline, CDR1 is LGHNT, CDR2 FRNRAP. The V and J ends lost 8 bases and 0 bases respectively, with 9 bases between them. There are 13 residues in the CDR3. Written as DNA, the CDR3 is TGTGCTAGTCGAGTAGACAGCACAGATACGCAGTATTTT. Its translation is CASRVDSTDTQYF.

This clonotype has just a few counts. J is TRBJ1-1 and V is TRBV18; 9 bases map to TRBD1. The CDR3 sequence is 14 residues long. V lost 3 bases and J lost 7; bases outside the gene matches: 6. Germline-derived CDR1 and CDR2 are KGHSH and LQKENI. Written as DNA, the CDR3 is TGTGCCAGCTCACCGCGACAGGGGGATCTTGAAGCTTTCTTT. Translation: CASSPRQGDLEAFF.

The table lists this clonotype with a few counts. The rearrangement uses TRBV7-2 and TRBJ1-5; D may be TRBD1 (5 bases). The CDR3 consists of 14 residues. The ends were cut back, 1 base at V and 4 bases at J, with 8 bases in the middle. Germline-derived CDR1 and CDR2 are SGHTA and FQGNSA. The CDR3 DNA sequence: TGTGCCAGCAGCTTAGTCCCAGGGAATCAGCCCCAGCATTTT. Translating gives CASSLVPGNQPQHF.

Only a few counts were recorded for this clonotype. The CDR3 bases are TGTGCCAGCACCTTTAGCGGAGCGGGAGCCTCCGATACGCAGTATTTT. Translated: CASTFSGAGASDTQYF. The chain couples TRBV7-2 to TRBJ2-3; TRBD2 matches at 8 bases. V was pared by 7 bases and J by 6 bases, with 15 bases of the junction left unmatched. The CDR3 extends over 16 amino acids. The germline V gene encodes CDR1 SGHTA and CDR2 FQGNSA.

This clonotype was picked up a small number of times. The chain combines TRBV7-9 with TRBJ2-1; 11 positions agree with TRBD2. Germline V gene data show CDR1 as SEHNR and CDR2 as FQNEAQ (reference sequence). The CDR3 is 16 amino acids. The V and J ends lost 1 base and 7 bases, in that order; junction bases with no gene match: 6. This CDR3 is CASSLGIAGGRNEQFF. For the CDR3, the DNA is TGTGCCAGCAGCTTAGGGATAGCGGGAGGGCGGAATGAGCAGTTCTTC.

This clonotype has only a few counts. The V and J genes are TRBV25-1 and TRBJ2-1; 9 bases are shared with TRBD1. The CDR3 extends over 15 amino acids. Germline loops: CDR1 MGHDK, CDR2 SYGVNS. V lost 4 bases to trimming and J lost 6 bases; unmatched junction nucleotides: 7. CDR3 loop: CASSGRDRDFNEQFF. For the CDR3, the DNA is TGTGCCAGCAGTGGCCGGGACAGGGATTTCAATGAGCAGTTCTTC. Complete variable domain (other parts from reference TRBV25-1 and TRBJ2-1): EADIYQTPRYLVIGTGKKITLECSQTMGHDKMYWYQQDPGMELHLIHYSYGVNSTEKGDLSSESTVSRIRTEHFPLTLESARPSHTSQYLCASSGRDRDFNEQFFGPGTRLTVL.

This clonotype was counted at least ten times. This CDR3 is CASSLVGGPTDTQYF. CDR3 in DNA: TGTGCCAGCTCCCTAGTGGGGGGGCCCACAGATACGCAGTATTTT. This rearrangement joins TRBV18 to TRBJ2-3, with TRBD2 as a possible D gene (7 bases). Germline CDR1 KGHSH, CDR2 LQKENI. V was clipped by 6 bases and J by 2 bases, with 15 bases between them. The CDR3 consists of 15 residues. Complete variable domain (other parts from reference TRBV18 and TRBJ2-3): NAGVMQNPRHLVRRRGQEARLRCSPMKGHSHVYWYRQLPEEGLKFMVYLQKENIIDESGMPKERFSAEFPKEGPSILRIQQVVRGDSAAYFCASSLVGGPTDTQYFGPGTRLTVL.

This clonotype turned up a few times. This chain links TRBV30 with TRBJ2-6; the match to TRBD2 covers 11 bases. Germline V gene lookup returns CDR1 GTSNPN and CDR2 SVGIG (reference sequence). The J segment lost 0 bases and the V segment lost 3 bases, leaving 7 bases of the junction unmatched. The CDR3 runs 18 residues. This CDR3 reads CAWRMPGLAVSGANVLTF. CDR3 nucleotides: TGTGCCTGGAGGATGCCGGGACTAGCGGTCTCTGGGGCCAACGTCCTGACTTTC.

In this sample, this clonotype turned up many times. For the CDR3, the DNA is TGTGCCACCAGTGGGATCGGGGACAGATACTACAATGAGCAGTTCTTC. Its translation is CATSGIGDRYYNEQFF. V gene TRBV24-1 combines with J gene TRBJ2-1; 7 bases line up with TRBD1. J was trimmed by 3 bases and V by 5 bases; bases with no gene match: 9. The CDR3 is 16 amino acids. Germline V gene lookup returns CDR1 KGHDR and CDR2 SFDVKD.

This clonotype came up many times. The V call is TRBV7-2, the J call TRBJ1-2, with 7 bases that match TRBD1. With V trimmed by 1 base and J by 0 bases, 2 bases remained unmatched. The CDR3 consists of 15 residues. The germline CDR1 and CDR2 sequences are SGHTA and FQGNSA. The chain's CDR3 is CASSLGQGANYGYTF. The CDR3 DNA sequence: TGTGCCAGCAGCTTAGGCCAGGGGGCTAACTATGGCTACACCTTC.

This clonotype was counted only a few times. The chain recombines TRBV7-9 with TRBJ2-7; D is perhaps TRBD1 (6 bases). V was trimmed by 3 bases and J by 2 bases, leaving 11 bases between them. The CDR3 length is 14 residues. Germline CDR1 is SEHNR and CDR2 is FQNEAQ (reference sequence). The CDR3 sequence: CASSLHGGTYEQYF. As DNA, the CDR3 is TGTGCCAGCAGCTTGCATGGGGGCACCTACGAGCAGTACTTC.

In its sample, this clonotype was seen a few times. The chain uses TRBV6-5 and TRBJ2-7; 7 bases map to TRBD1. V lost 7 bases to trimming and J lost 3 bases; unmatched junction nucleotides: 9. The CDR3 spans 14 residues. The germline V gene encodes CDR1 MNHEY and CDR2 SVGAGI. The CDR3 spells CASTPTGNVYEQYF. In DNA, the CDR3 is TGTGCCAGCACCCCGACAGGGAATGTCTACGAGCAGTACTTC.

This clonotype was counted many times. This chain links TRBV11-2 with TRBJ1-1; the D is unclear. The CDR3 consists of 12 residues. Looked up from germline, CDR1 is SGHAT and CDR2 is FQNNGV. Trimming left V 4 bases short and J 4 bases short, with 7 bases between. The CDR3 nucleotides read TGTGCCAGCAGCTCCACGACCACTGAAGCTTTCTTT. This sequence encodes CASSSTTTEAFF.

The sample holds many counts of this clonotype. CDR3 loop: CASSGQGGQPQHF. The CDR3 region has the DNA TGTGCCAGCAGCGGACAGGGAGGCCAGCCCCAGCATTTT. The chain recombines TRBV2 with TRBJ1-5; 8 bases fit TRBD1. The CDR3 sequence is 13 residues long. CDR1 is SNHLY and CDR2 is FYNNEI in the germline V gene. The ends lost 6 bases at V and 7 bases at J; junction bases unmatched: 5.

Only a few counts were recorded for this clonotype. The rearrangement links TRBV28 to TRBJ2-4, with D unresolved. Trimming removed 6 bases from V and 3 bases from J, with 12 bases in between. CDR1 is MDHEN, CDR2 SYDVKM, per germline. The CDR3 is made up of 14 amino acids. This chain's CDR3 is CASSPPGGKNIQYF. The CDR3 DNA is TGTGCCAGCAGCCCCCCGGGTGGCAAAAACATTCAGTACTTC.

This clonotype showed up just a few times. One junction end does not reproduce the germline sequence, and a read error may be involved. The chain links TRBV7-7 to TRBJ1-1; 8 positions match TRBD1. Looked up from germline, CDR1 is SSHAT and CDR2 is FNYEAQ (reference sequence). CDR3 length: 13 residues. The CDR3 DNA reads TGTGCTAGCAGCTTGACAGGGGAAACTGAAGCTTTCTTT. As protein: CASSLTGETEAFF.

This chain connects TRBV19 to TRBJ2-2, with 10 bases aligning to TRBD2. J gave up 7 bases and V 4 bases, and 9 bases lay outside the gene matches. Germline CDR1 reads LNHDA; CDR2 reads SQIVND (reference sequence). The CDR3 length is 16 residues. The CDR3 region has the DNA TGTGCCAGTAGTACCTTAGCGGGAGGCCTGGTCGGGGAGCTGTTTTTT. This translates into CASSTLAGGLVGELFF.

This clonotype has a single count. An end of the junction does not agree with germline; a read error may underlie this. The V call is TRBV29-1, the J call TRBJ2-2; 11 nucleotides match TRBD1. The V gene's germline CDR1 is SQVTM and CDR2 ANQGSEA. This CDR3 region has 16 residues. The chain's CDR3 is CSVAGTGGSHTGKLFF. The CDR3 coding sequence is TGCAGCGTCGCCGGGACAGGGGGGTCTCACACCGGGAAGCTGTTTTTT.

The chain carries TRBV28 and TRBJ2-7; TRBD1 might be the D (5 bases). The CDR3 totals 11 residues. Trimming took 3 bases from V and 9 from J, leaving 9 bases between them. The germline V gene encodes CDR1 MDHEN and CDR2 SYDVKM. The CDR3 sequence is CASSLADRQYF. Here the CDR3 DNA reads TGTGCCAGCAGTTTGGCAGACAGGCAGTACTTC.

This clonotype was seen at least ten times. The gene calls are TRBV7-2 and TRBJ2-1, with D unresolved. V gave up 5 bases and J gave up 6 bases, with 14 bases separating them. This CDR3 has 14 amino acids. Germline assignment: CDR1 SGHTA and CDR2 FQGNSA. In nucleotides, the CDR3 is TGTGCCAGCAGCCCACCTCCATTTGGCAATGAGCAGTTCTTC. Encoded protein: CASSPPPFGNEQFF.